This T cell receptor (beta chain) was profiled in a study of neurological immune-mediated disorders. General observations from the study: No CDR3 amino acid sequences recurred among expanded clones across subjects, suggesting private repertoires in all groups. The level of TCR clonal expansion was highest in patients with HTLV-1-associated myelopathy and lowest in multiple sclerosis, where it fell below the level seen in healthy controls.

The CDR3 is 13 amino acids. The germline CDR1 and CDR2 sequences are PRHDT and FYEKMQ (reference sequence). V was shortened by 4 bases and J by 5 bases, with 9 bases between the two germline ends. The team produced cDNA through 5'RACE using 10-nucleotide random UMIs. TCRdb re-called the 5' RACE reads with MiXCR, one entry per CDR3 protein. The sample holds under 65,000 distinct CDR3 sequences, 20% to 30% seen once. This clonotype was seen repeatedly, ten times or more. Its specificity is not known. Time point noted: technical triplicate 2. The unsorted libraries had their origin in 2 million PBMCs stored at -80 C.

This chain uses TRBV13 with TRBJ1-5; D call uncertain. Sequencing input: PBMCs. The TCR was taken from a man between 60 and 70 years old with HTLV-1-associated myelopathy (HAM/TSP). The CDR3 is CASSSRPDQPQHF. For the CDR3, the DNA is TGTGCCAGCAGCTCCCGTCCGGATCAGCCCCAGCATTTT.